This TCR beta chain was captured by sequencing in a study of Graves' ophthalmopathy and Graves' hyperthyroidism. Overall study findings and caveats: Most clonotypes expanded in thyroid above 0.001 frequency were present in blood too. Predictions made by the model for ophthalmopathy progression reached roughly 64% sensitivity and less than 80% specificity.

The sample holds a few counts of this clonotype. Its target is unknown. Other autoimmune diseases, uncontrolled infections, pregnancy and lactation each led to patient exclusion. Sampling approximately 10 ml of fresh peripheral blood provided the PBMCs. The sequenced template was RNA, covering the TCR beta CDR3 region. A first-round RT-PCR used HTBI primers, followed by a second-round multiplex PCR. TCRdb reanalysed the multiplex PCR reads using MiXCR and keeps one entry per CDR3 protein. The sample lists about 620,000 distinct CDR3 sequences; over 20% were seen once. This CDR3 has 13 amino acids. The trim removed 2 bases at V and 7 bases at J, leaving 2 bases unmatched. In germline, CDR1 is MNHEY, CDR2 SVGAGI.

This TCR derives from a woman under 30 with stable Graves' hyperthyroidism. Some clones in this sample may be carry-over from other donors' samples. The chain employs TRBV6-5 and TRBJ1-1; 9 bases are a match to TRBD1. Sequenced input: peripheral blood. The CDR3 here is CASSYGGQGEAFF. The CDR3 nucleotides are TGTGCCAGCAGTTACGGGGGACAGGGTGAAGCTTTCTTT.